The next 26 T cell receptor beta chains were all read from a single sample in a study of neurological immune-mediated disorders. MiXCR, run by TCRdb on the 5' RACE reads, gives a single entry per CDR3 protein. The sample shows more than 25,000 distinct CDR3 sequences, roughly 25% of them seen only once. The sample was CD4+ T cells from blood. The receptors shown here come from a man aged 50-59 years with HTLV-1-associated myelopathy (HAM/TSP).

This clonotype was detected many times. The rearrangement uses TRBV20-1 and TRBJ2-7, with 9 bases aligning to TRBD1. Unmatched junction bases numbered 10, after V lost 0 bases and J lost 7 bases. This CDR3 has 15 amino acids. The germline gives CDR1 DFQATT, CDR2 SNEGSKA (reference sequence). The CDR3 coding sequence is TGCAGTGCTAGAGACTCATTGGACAGGGGTTATGAGCAGTACTTC. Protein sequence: CSARDSLDRGYEQYF.

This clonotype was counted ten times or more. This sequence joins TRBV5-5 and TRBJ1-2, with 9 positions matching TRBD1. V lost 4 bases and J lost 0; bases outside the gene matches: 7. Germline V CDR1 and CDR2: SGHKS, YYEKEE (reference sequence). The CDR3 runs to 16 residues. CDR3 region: CASSPEGQGANYGYTF. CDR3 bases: TGTGCCAGCAGCCCCGAGGGACAGGGCGCTAACTATGGCTACACCTTC.

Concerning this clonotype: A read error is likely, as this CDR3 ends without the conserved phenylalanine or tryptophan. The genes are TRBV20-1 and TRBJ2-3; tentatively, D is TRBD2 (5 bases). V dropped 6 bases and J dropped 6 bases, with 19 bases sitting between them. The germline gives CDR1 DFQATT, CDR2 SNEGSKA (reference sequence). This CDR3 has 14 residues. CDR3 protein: CSAPGGTRTDTQYL. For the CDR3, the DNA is TGCAGTGCGCCCGGAGGTACCAGGACGGATACGCAGTATCTT.

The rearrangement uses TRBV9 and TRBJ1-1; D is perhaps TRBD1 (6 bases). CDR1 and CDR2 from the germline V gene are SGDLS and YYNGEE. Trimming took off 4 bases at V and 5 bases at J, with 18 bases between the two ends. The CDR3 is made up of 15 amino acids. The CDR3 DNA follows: TGTGCCAGCAGCCGGGTAAACAGGGAAGGTACTGAAGCTTTCTTT. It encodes CASSRVNREGTEAFF.

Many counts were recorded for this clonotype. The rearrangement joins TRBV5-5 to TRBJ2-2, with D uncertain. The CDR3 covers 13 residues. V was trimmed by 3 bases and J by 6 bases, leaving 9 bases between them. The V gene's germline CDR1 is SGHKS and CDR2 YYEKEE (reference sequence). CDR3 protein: CASSWTESGELFF. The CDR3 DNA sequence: TGTGCCAGCAGCTGGACGGAATCCGGGGAGCTGTTTTTT.

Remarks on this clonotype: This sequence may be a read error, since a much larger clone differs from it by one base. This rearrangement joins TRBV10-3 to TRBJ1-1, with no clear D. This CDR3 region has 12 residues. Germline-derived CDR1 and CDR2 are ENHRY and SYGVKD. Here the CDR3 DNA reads TGTGACATCAGTGAGTCTAGGACTGAAGCTTTCTTT. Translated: CDISESRTEAFF.

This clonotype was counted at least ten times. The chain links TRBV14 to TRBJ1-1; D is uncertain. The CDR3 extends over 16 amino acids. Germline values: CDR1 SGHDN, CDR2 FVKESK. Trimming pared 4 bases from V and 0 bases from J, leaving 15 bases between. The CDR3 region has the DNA TGTGCCAGCAGCCCTCTAGGCGGGGTGCTGAACACTGAAGCTTTCTTT. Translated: CASSPLGGVLNTEAFF. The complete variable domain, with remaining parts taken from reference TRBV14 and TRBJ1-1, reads EAGVTQFPSHSVIEKGQTVTLRCDPISGHDNLYWYRRVMGKEIKFLLHFVKESKQDESGMPNNRFLAERTGGTYSTLKVQPAELEDSGVYFCASSPLGGVLNTEAFFGQGTRLTVV.

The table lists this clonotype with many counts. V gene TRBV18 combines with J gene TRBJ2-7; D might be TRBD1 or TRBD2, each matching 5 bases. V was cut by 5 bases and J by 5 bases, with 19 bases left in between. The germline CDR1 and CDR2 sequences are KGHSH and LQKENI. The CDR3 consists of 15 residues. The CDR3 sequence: CASSFTGTGIDEQYF. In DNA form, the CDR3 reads TGTGCCAGCTCATTTACCGGGACGGGGATCGACGAGCAGTACTTC.

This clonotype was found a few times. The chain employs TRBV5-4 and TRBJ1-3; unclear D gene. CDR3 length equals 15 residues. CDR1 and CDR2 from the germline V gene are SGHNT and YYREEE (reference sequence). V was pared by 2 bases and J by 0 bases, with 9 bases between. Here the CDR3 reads CASSLWAISGNTIYF. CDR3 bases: TGTGCCAGCAGCTTATGGGCCATCTCTGGAAACACCATATATTTT.

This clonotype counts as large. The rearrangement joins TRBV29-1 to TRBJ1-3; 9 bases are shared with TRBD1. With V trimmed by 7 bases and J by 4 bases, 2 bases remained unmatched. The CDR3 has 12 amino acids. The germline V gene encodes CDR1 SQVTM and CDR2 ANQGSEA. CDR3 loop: CSAGTGGNTIYF. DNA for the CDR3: TGCAGCGCTGGGACAGGGGGAAACACCATATATTTT.

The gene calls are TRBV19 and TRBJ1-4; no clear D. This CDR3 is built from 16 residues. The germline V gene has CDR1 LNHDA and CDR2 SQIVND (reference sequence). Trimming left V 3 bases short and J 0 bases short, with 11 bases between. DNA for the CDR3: TGTGCCAGTAGTATGATGAATGGGGCAACTAATGAAAAACTGTTTTTT. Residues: CASSMMNGATNEKLFF.

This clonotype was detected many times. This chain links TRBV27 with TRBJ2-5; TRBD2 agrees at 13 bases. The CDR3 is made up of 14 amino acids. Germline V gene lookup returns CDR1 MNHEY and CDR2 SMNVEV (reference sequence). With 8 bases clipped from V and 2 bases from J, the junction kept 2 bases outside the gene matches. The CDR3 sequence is CASGGLAGQETQYF. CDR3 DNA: TGTGCCAGCGGGGGACTAGCGGGACAAGAGACCCAGTACTTC.

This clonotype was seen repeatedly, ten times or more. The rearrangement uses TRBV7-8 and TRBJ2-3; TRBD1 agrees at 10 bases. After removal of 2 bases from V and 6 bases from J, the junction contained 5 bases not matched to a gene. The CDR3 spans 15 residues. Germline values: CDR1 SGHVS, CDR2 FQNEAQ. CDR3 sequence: CASSLRQGAWDTQYF. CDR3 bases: TGTGCCAGCAGCTTAAGACAGGGGGCTTGGGATACGCAGTATTTT.

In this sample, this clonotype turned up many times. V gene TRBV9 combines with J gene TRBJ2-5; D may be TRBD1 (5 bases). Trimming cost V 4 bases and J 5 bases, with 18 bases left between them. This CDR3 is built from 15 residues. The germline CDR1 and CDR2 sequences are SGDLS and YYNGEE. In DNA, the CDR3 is TGTGCCAGCAGCCCTCAGGACATAAACTTGGAGACCCAGTACTTC. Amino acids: CASSPQDINLETQYF.

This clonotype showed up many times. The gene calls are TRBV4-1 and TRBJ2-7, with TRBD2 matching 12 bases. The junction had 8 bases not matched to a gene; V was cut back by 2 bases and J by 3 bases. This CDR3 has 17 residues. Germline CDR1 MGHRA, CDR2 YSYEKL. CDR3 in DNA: TGCGCCAGCAGCCAATTAGAACTAGCGGGGGGTGTCTACGAGCAGTACTTC. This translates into CASSQLELAGGVYEQYF.

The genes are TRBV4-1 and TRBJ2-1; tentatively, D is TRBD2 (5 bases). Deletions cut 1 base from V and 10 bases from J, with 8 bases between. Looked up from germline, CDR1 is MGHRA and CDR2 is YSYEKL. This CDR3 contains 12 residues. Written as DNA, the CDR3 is TGCGCCAGCAGCCAAGTCTTAGCGGAGCAGTTCTTC. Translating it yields CASSQVLAEQFF.

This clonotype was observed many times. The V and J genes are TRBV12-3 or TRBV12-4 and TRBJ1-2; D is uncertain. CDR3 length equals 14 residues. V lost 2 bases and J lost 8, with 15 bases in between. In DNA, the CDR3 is TGTGCCAGCAGTTTATCGGCAGTTGGAAGCGGCTACACCTTC. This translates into CASSLSAVGSGYTF.

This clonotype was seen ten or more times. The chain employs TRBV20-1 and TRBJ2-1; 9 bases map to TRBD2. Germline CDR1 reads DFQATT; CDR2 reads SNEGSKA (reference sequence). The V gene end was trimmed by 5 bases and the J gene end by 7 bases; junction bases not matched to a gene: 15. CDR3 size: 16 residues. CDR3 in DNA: TGCAGTGCTCCCCTCTTAGCGGGGGTACGGGGTAATGAGCAGTTCTTC. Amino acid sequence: CSAPLLAGVRGNEQFF.

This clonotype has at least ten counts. CDR3 sequence (DNA): TGCGCCAGCAGCCGTGGCCCTCAGGTCTTGGAGGGCACTGAAGCTTTCTTT. Translating it yields CASSRGPQVLEGTEAFF. The chain links TRBV4-1 to TRBJ1-1, with D unclear. CDR1 is MGHRA and CDR2 is YSYEKL in the germline V gene. V was pared by 4 bases and J by 4 bases, with 22 bases between. The CDR3 extends over 17 amino acids.

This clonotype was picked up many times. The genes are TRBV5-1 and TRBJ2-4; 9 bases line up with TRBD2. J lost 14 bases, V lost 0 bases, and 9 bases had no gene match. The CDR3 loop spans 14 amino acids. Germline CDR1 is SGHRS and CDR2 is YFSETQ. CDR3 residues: CASSLGDNSGGEYF. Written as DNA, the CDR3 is TGCGCCAGCAGCTTGGGGGATAATAGCGGGGGAGAGTACTTC.

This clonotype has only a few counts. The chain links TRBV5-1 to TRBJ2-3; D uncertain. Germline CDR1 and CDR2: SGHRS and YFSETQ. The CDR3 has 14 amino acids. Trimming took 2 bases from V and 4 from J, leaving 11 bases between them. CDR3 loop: CASSFGYSPDTQYF. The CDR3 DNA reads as TGCGCCAGCAGCTTTGGGTATAGTCCAGATACGCAGTATTTT. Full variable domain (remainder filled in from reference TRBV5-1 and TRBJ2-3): KAGVTQTPRYLIKTRGQQVTLSCSPISGHRSVSWYQQTPGQGLQFLFEYFSETQRNKGNFPGRFSGRQFSNSRSEMNVSTLELGDSALYLCASSFGYSPDTQYFGPGTRLTVL.

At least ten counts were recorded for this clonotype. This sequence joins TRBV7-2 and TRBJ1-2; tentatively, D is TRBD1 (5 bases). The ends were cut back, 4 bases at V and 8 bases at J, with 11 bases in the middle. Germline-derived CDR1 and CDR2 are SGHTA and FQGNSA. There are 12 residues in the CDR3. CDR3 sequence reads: CASSWDVGGYTF. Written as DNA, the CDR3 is TGTGCCAGCAGCTGGGACGTGGGGGGCTACACCTTC.

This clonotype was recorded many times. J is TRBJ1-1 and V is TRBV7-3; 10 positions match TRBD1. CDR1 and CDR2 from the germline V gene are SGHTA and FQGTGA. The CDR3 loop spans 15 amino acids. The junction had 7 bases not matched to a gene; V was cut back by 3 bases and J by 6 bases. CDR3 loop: CASSFSRDRGSEAFF. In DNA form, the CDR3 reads TGTGCCAGCAGCTTTTCCCGGGACAGGGGCTCTGAAGCTTTCTTT.

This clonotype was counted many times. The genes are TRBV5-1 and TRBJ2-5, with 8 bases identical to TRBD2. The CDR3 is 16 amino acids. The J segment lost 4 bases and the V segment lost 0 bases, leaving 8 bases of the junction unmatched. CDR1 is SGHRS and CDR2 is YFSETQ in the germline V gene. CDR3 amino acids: CASSLASGGPGETQYF. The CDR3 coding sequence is TGCGCCAGCAGCTTGGCCTCGGGAGGGCCTGGAGAGACCCAGTACTTC.

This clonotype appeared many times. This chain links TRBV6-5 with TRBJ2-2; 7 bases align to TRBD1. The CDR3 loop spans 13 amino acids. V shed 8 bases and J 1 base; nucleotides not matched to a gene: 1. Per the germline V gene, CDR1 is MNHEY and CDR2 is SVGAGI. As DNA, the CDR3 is TGTGCCAGCGGGGACAGGAACACCGGGGAGCTGTTTTTT. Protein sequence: CASGDRNTGELFF.

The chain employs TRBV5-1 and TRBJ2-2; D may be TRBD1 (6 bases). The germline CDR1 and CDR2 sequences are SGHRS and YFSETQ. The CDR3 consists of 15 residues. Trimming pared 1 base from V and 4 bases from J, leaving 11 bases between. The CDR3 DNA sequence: TGCGCCAGCAGCTTGATCTGGGGGCGCACCGGGGAGCTGTTTTTT. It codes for CASSLIWGRTGELFF.